Reported below is one T cell receptor (beta chain). Its antigen is unidentified. These data come from a study of response to subunit inactivated influenza vaccine. Study-wide results and caveats: It was the authors' suggestion that each seasonal influenza vaccination recruits few new T cells.

The CDR3 length is 17 residues. CDR1 and CDR2 (germline): MNHEY, SVGEGT. The V and J ends lost 7 bases and 0 bases, in that order; junction bases with no gene match: 12. TCRdb fed the RT-PCR reads into MiXCR, producing one record per CDR3 protein. The table shows about 650,000 distinct CDR3 sequences, with roughly 14% occurring only once. The source material was PBMCs from blood, sampled about 13 days after vaccination. This receptor was taken from a man aged 45-65 years who received an inactivated influenza vaccine. The chain employs TRBV6-2 or TRBV6-3 and TRBJ1-1; 9 nucleotides match TRBD1. The CDR3 sequence: CASTSYRGPSMNTEAFF. CDR3 coding DNA: TGTGCCAGCACTAGTTACAGGGGGCCTTCTATGAACACTGAAGCTTTCTTT.